This paragraph reports one T cell receptor (beta chain). Its antigen is as yet unknown. The data were produced by immunoSEQ multiplex PCR, yet TCRdb's version contains in-frame clones alone and is incomplete. The sample holds approximately 75,000 clones; about four fifths are singletons and the top ten take about 0.58%. The sample is drawn from a study of CD4 T cell repertoires in COVID-19. CDR3 size: 14 residues. After removal of 8 bases from V and 4 bases from J, the junction contained 10 bases not matched to a gene. CDR1 is MNHNS, CDR2 SASEGT, per germline. Findings of the study overall: In SARS-CoV and/or HKU1 spike cultures, between roughly 6 and 27% of SARS-CoV-2 clonotypes reappeared. Two or all three memory subsets shared several highly expanded SARS-CoV-2-reactive clonotypes.

The clonotype was recovered from a human donor who had COVID-19. Sequences were derived from CD4+ T cells from peripheral blood, sampled after recovery from COVID-19. The chain recombines TRBV6-1 with TRBJ1-1, with 7 bases matching TRBD1. DNA of the CDR3: TGTGCCAGCGCCATACAGGGGCCCGGCACTGAAGCTTTCTTT. Translation gives CASAIQGPGTEAFF.